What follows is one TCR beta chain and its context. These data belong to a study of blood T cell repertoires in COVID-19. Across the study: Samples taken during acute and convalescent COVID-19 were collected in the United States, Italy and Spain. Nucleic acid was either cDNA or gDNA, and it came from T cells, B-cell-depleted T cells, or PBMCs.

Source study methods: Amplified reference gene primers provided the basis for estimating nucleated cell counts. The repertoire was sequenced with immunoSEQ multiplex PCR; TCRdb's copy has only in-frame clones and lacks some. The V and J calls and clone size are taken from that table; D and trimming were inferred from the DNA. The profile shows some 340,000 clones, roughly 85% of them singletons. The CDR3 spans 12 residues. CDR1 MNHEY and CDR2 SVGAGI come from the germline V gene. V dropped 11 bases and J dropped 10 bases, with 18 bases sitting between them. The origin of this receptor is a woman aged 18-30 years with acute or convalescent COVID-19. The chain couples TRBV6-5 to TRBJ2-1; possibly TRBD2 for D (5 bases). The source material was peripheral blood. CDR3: CAAGLSIDEQFF. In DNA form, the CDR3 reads TGTGCCGCCGGACTTAGCATCGACGAGCAGTTCTTC.